Below are 5 T cell receptor beta chains sequenced from a single sample in a study of OX40 agonist ivuxolimab in advanced cancers. Library prep was done by the immunoSEQ multiplex PCR assay. TCRdb limited this immuneACCESS table to in-frame rearrangements with V and J called. A share of clones is missing; checked studies link under half to unresolved V genes, and the rest is unexplained. This sample gives about 46,000 clones in total; around nine tenths of them show up just once. 12% of the sample is in the top ten clones. Sequenced here: CD4+ or CD8+ T cells sorted from blood, sampled in a trial of the OX40 agonist ivuxolimab. These receptors came from an adult with an advanced solid tumor such as melanoma, head and neck, liver or kidney cancer.

V usage is TRBV11-2 and J usage is TRBJ1-1, with a tentative D call TRBD1 (5 bases). Germline loops: CDR1 SGHAT, CDR2 FQNNGV. Trimming shortened V by 1 base and J by 1 base, and 7 bases separated the two germline ends. The CDR3 loop spans 14 amino acids. The CDR3 DNA follows: TGTGCCAGCAGCTTAGGGGGGGGGAACACTGAAGCTTTCTTT. This encodes CASSLGGGNTEAFF.

V gene TRBV9 combines with J gene TRBJ1-2, with 7 positions matching TRBD1. V lost 3 bases, J lost 2 bases, and 10 bases stayed unmatched. CDR3 size: 16 residues. Per germline, CDR1 SGDLS and CDR2 YYNGEE. This CDR3 is CASSAERTGSNYGYTF. Written as DNA, the CDR3 is TGTGCCAGCAGCGCCGAACGGACAGGCTCCAACTATGGCTACACCTTC.

The rearrangement joins TRBV15 to TRBJ1-4, with 7 bases matching TRBD1. The CDR3 contains 14 residues. V lost 0 bases and J lost 8; bases outside the gene matches: 3. CDR1 and CDR2 (germline): LNHNV, YYDKDF (reference sequence). Written as DNA, the CDR3 is TGTGCCACCAGCAGAGATGCAGGGGGGGAAAAACTGTTTTTT. Protein: CATSRDAGGEKLFF.

This clone has only a few counts. The rearrangement uses TRBV7-9 and TRBJ1-1; 10 bases fit TRBD1. V lost 1 base to trimming and J lost 4 bases; unmatched junction nucleotides: 3. CDR3 length equals 15 residues. Per the germline V gene, CDR1 is SEHNR and CDR2 is FQNEAQ (reference sequence). In DNA form, the CDR3 reads TGTGCCAGCAGCTTAGGACAGGGGGCGCGCACTGAAGCTTTCTTT. Amino acid sequence: CASSLGQGARTEAFF.

This rearrangement joins TRBV15 to TRBJ2-2; 10 nucleotides line up with TRBD2. Germline V gives CDR1 LNHNV, CDR2 YYDKDF (reference sequence). CDR3 length equals 18 residues. J gave up 5 bases and V 5 bases, and 14 bases lay outside the gene matches. The chain's CDR3 is CATSGVNTLAGITGELFF. The CDR3, as DNA: TGTGCCACCAGCGGGGTAAACACACTAGCGGGAATAACCGGGGAGCTGTTTTTT.